A selection of T cell receptor beta chains follows, all from one sample in a study of blood T cell repertoires in COVID-19. Method: immunoSEQ multiplex PCR; TCRdb's copy keeps in-frame clones and lacks some. Of about 240,000 clones in the sample, about 90% were seen once. Source material: PBMCs or T cells enriched from blood (not recorded which). Receptor source: a woman aged 40 to 55 with acute COVID-19. Each CDR3 is given with its conserved first and last residue. D genes are given only for firm matches. The size of a clone is reported for some rows only, either as once, few or many, or as a class for expanded clones.

CDR3aa,CDR3nt,j_gene,v_gene,d_gene,abundance
CASSEGGRASSYEQYF,TGTGCCAGCAGTGAAGGCGGGAGGGCCTCTTCCTACGAGCAGTACTTC,TRBJ2-7,TRBV25-1,TRBD2,once
CASSLGPSQPQHF,TGTGCCAGCAGCTTGGGCCCCAGTCAGCCCCAGCATTTT,TRBJ1-5,TRBV7-9,-,-
CSASPSQETQYF,TGCAGTGCTAGTCCTAGTCAAGAGACCCAGTACTTC,TRBJ2-5,TRBV20-1,-,many
CASSLQGFGGANVLTF,TGTGCCAGCAGCCTGCAGGGATTTGGTGGGGCCAACGTCCTGACTTTC,TRBJ2-6,TRBV11-2,-,-
CASSEGTGVNTIYF,TGTGCCAGCAGCGAAGGGACAGGGGTAAACACCATATATTTT,TRBJ1-3,TRBV9,TRBD1,once
CASSWDSLRQYF,TGTGCCAGCAGCTGGGACTCTTTAAGACAGTATTTT,TRBJ2-3,TRBV5-8,-,few
CASSRGDKETQYF,TGTGCCAGCAGCCGAGGTGATAAAGAGACCCAGTACTTC,TRBJ2-5,TRBV5-4,-,-
CASKLGGEQFF,TGTGCCAGCAAATTGGGAGGTGAGCAGTTCTTC,TRBJ2-1,TRBV2,-,-
CAWMGTGARGYTF,TGTGCCTGGATGGGGACAGGGGCACGCGGCTACACCTTC,TRBJ1-2,TRBV30,TRBD1,-
CAISDSGSEGDTQYF,TGTGCCATCAGTGATAGCGGGAGTGAGGGAGATACGCAGTATTTT,TRBJ2-3,TRBV10-3,TRBD2,-
CASSPGLAGGDYEQYF,TGTGCCAGCAGCCCGGGACTAGCGGGAGGCGACTACGAGCAGTACTTC,TRBJ2-7,TRBV7-9,TRBD2,many
CASSLATAGGPIEQYF,TGCGCCAGCAGCTTGGCCACAGCGGGAGGGCCCATCGAGCAGTACTTC,TRBJ2-7,TRBV5-1,TRBD2,-
CASSYGGVNQPQHF,TGTGCCAGCAGTTACGGGGGGGTTAATCAGCCCCAGCATTTT,TRBJ1-5,TRBV6-5,-,-
CASSLIQGGTQFF,TGTGCCAGCAGCTTAATACAGGGGGGAACGCAGTTCTTC,TRBJ2-1,TRBV7-3,TRBD1,-
CATSDLLGGVYEQYF,TGTGCCACCAGTGACCTACTTGGGGGCGTGTACGAGCAGTACTTC,TRBJ2-7,TRBV24-1,-,-
CASSAPAGNFLHF,TGTGCCAGTAGTGCCCCGGCCGGGAATTTCCTCCACTTT,TRBJ1-6,TRBV19,-,-
CAISESRPSSGSRYEQYF,TGTGCCATCAGTGAGTCTCGCCCCTCTAGCGGGAGCCGATACGAGCAGTACTTC,TRBJ2-7,TRBV10-3,TRBD2,-
CASSPREAVQETQYF,TGTGCCAGCTCACCAAGGGAGGCAGTGCAAGAGACCCAGTACTTC,TRBJ2-5,TRBV18,-,-
CASSVEREQPNTGELFF,TGTGCCAGCAGCGTAGAACGGGAGCAGCCGAACACCGGGGAGCTGTTTTTT,TRBJ2-2,TRBV9,-,once
CASRHQGLAGVGEQFF,TGTGCCAGCAGACACCAGGGACTAGCGGGAGTGGGTGAGCAGTTCTTC,TRBJ2-1,TRBV11-1,TRBD2,-
CASSPQGLTSNNEQFF,TGTGCCAGCTCGCCTCAGGGACTCACAAGTAACAATGAGCAGTTCTTC,TRBJ2-1,TRBV18,-,-
CASSTRDRAPQHF,TGTGCCAGTAGTACCAGAGACAGGGCCCCCCAGCATTTT,TRBJ1-5,TRBV19,TRBD1,-
CASSLRGGEQYF,TGTGCCAGCAGCTTAAGGGGGGGCGAGCAGTACTTC,TRBJ2-7,TRBV7-3,TRBD2,-
CASSDRDRNSPLHF,TGTGCCAGCAGTGACCGGGACAGAAATTCACCCCTCCACTTT,TRBJ1-6,TRBV6-1,TRBD1,few
CASSLGGADEQFF,TGTGCCAGCAGTTTGGGGGGAGCGGATGAGCAGTTCTTC,TRBJ2-1,TRBV12-3/TRBV12-4,-,-
CASSYRGNEQFF,TGTGCCAGCAGTTACAGGGGAAATGAGCAGTTCTTC,TRBJ2-1,TRBV27,TRBD1,-
CASSVGEGLSSYEQYF,TGTGCCAGCAGTGTGGGCGAGGGTCTTAGCTCCTACGAGCAGTACTTC,TRBJ2-7,TRBV6-1,-,-
CASSWRRREDREKTQYF,TGTGCCAGCAGCTGGCGGCGCCGAGAAGACAGGGAAAAGACCCAGTACTTC,TRBJ2-5,TRBV11-2,TRBD1,once
CASSPGPGDTQYF,TGTGCCAGCAGCCCCGGACCGGGGGATACGCAGTATTTT,TRBJ2-3,TRBV11-2,-,-
CASSIRRTGGGYEQYF,TGTGCCAGTAGTATACGCCGGACAGGGGGGGGCTACGAGCAGTACTTC,TRBJ2-7,TRBV19,TRBD1,few
CASSPDTSVQQYF,TGTGCCAGCAGCCCGGACACATCGGTACAGCAGTACTTC,TRBJ2-7,TRBV7-9,-,-
CAARTGAYGYTF,TGTGCCGCCAGGACAGGGGCCTATGGCTACACCTTC,TRBJ1-2,TRBV6-5,TRBD1,-
CASSPRDRANTGELFF,TGTGCCAGCTCACCTCGGGACAGGGCGAACACCGGGGAGCTGTTTTTT,TRBJ2-2,TRBV18,TRBD1,-
CASSLRGFYGYTF,TGTGCCAGCAGCTTGAGAGGGTTCTATGGCTACACCTTC,TRBJ1-2,TRBV5-6,-,-
CASSDSKDAGNPTEAFF,TGTGCCAGCAGTGACTCGAAGGATGCGGGTAATCCCACTGAAGCTTTCTTT,TRBJ1-1,TRBV6-4,-,-
CASSFGASGSSEQYF,TGTGCCAGCAGCTTCGGCGCTAGCGGGAGCAGCGAGCAGTACTTC,TRBJ2-7,TRBV11-2,TRBD2,-
CASYGQGSGQPQHF,TGTGCCAGTTACGGACAGGGCTCGGGTCAGCCCCAGCATTTT,TRBJ1-5,TRBV19,TRBD1,-
CASSGAWTDTSYEQYF,TGTGCCAGCAGTGGGGCTTGGACAGATACTTCCTACGAGCAGTACTTC,TRBJ2-7,TRBV28,-,-
CASSLTGPEAFF,TGTGCCAGCAGCCTGACAGGGCCCGAAGCTTTCTTT,TRBJ1-1,TRBV9,TRBD1,once
CSVESDRGYEQYF,TGCAGCGTTGAATCAGACAGGGGCTACGAGCAGTACTTC,TRBJ2-7,TRBV29-1,TRBD1,-
CSVSRVPEEQYF,TGCAGCGTTTCGAGGGTCCCGGAAGAGCAGTACTTC,TRBJ2-7,TRBV29-1,-,-
CASSLVRLAVYNEQFF,TGTGCCAGCAGCCTAGTTAGGCTAGCGGTCTACAATGAGCAGTTCTTC,TRBJ2-1,TRBV7-2,TRBD2,few